This is a list of T cell receptor beta chains from one sample in a study of blood T cell repertoires in COVID-19. Clones were sequenced by immunoSEQ multiplex PCR, and TCRdb holds only the in-frame ones, with some missing. Of some 240,000 clones listed, almost 90% are singletons. The sequencing sample was made of peripheral blood. These receptors were collected from a woman aged 60-70 years with COVID-19, enrolled during active disease. Each CDR3 is given with its conserved first and last residue. The D gene is left open where the match is weak.

CSVEVPGGSYEQYF | NA | TRBJ2-7 | TRBV29-1
CASSLRQVGEKLFF | NA | TRBJ1-4 | TRBV7-9
CASSQDFQRGGRATDTQYF | TRBD2 | TRBJ2-3 | TRBV3-1/TRBV3-2
CASSPGEGYGYTF | NA | TRBJ1-2 | TRBV3-1/TRBV3-2
CASSFPGQGAIEQFF | TRBD1 | TRBJ2-1 | TRBV27
CASSESRPGGVDTQYF | TRBD1 | TRBJ2-3 | TRBV2
CASSDRLLDVLTVKNTEAFF | NA | TRBJ1-1 | TRBV6-6
CASRYRGAANEKLFF | TRBD1 | TRBJ1-4 | TRBV27
CASSYQGAGGYTF | TRBD1 | TRBJ1-2 | TRBV4-3
CASSPRTGREKLFF | TRBD1 | TRBJ1-4 | TRBV18
CASSASSGRRYNEQFF | NA | TRBJ2-1 | TRBV9
CASSLGQVDYGYTF | NA | TRBJ1-2 | TRBV5-1
CASSGQTNTGELFF | NA | TRBJ2-2 | TRBV5-1
CASSYSRSYNEQFF | NA | TRBJ2-1 | TRBV6-2/TRBV6-3
CASRQGSYGYTF | NA | TRBJ1-2 | TRBV2
CASSGGERQGPEAFF | TRBD1 | TRBJ1-1 | TRBV18
CSAQRGSGYTF | NA | TRBJ1-2 | TRBV20-1
CASSPSEDKNTEAFF | NA | TRBJ1-1 | TRBV19
CASSERDRGASPLHF | TRBD1 | TRBJ1-6 | TRBV9
CASRRGQWVSAEAFF | TRBD1 | TRBJ1-1 | TRBV6-5
CASSEAPLGQGYNEQFF | TRBD1 | TRBJ2-1 | TRBV2
CASSPRKDRNTEAFF | NA | TRBJ1-1 | TRBV7-3
CAWSVDRGYGYTF | TRBD1 | TRBJ1-2 | TRBV30
CASSPSRVGRNTEAFF | NA | TRBJ1-1 | TRBV7-3
CASSSGTVYGYTF | TRBD1 | TRBJ1-2 | TRBV5-1
CASSPATGYSNQPQHF | TRBD1 | TRBJ1-5 | TRBV18
CASSGQYGTGYEQYF | TRBD1 | TRBJ2-7 | TRBV5-1
CASSVSRGNEKLFF | NA | TRBJ1-4 | TRBV25-1
CASTDTMQISSYNEQFF | NA | TRBJ2-1 | TRBV5-1
CASSEGSPSGNYGYTF | NA | TRBJ1-2 | TRBV6-1
CASSTNRDTEAFF | NA | TRBJ1-1 | TRBV18
CATLPTHRDKDQPQHF | NA | TRBJ1-5 | TRBV24-1
CASSPGPQRGNTIYF | NA | TRBJ1-3 | TRBV5-1
CASSLGLKTGYETQYF | NA | TRBJ2-5 | TRBV7-6
CASSLERLQPQHF | NA | TRBJ1-5 | TRBV7-8
CASSPGTGGWDTQYF | TRBD1 | TRBJ2-3 | TRBV7-2
CATSRVIGREQYF | NA | TRBJ2-7 | TRBV15
CASSPHRGWETQYF | TRBD1 | TRBJ2-5 | TRBV6-2/TRBV6-3
CASKFERGTIETQYF | TRBD2 | TRBJ2-5 | TRBV2
CASSSYALAGGREQYF | TRBD2 | TRBJ2-7 | TRBV5-4
CASTQAEGPNYGYTF | NA | TRBJ1-2 | TRBV19
CASSEWREPPNNEQFF | NA | TRBJ2-1 | TRBV2
CASSLIGLTEAFF | NA | TRBJ1-1 | TRBV12-3/TRBV12-4
CASSYRGRDEKLFF | TRBD1 | TRBJ1-4 | TRBV6-5
CARTKLRGRRTGELFF | TRBD1 | TRBJ2-2 | TRBV5-3
CASLGQTRNTEAFF | NA | TRBJ1-1 | TRBV25-1
CSVRRLNTEAFF | NA | TRBJ1-1 | TRBV29-1
CASSPAYSTDTQYF | NA | TRBJ2-3 | TRBV6-5
CASQGNYGYTF | TRBD1 | TRBJ1-2 | TRBV30
CASRLEVRVESSEKLFF | NA | TRBJ1-4 | TRBV12-2
CASSLNGVGYEQYF | NA | TRBJ2-7 | TRBV7-9
CASTERAASPEAFF | NA | TRBJ1-1 | TRBV7-2
CASGLSPGQGLLNTEAFF | TRBD1 | TRBJ1-1 | TRBV12-5
CASSQDPRGGGRSDTQYF | TRBD2 | TRBJ2-3 | TRBV4-2
CASSRTGGYEKLFF | TRBD1 | TRBJ1-4 | TRBV18